What follows is one T cell receptor (beta chain) and its context. What it binds is not known. This specimen belongs to a study of cytomegalovirus exposure and HLA in healthy donors. Study information: HLA-typed donors were the source of tens of millions of unique TCRs held in an early data release. Study outcomes and limitations: The authors judged a highly shared variant cluster likely a sequencing artifact. Analyzed later, association rates of TCRs varied across HLA loci, with DRB1 most and HLA-C fewest. Versus the approximately 670-donor mean, an Asian-associated ancestry cluster reportedly showed fewer N-insertions in a later analysis.

Trimming stripped 0 bases from V and 1 base from J, with 11 bases between. Germline loops: CDR1 MNHEY, CDR2 SVGAGI. This CDR3 spans 16 amino acids. Both 60 Vbeta primers and 13 Jbeta primers went into the PCR. TCRdb keeps only in-frame clones here, not all; method: immunoSEQ multiplex PCR. The sample holds about 130,000 clones; around four fifths are singletons and the top ten take roughly 1.1%. The rearrangement uses TRBV6-5 and TRBJ2-3, with D tentatively TRBD2 (6 bases). The source is a boy younger than 18 in good health and CMV-seronegative. The sample was PBMCs. CDR3 residues: CASSYSWRAGTDTQYF. In nucleotides, the CDR3 is TGTGCCAGCAGTTACTCGTGGAGGGCGGGCACAGATACGCAGTATTTT.